These 27 T cell receptor beta chains share one sample of origin, sequenced in a study of radiotherapy plus CTLA-4 blockade in lung cancer. The protocol was immunoSEQ multiplex PCR, while the TCRdb copy is restricted to in-frame clones and leaves out a portion. The sample lists over 60,000 clones, around 90% occurring once. This specimen was peripheral blood, taken from a patient treated with radiotherapy plus ipilimumab. The receptor set was obtained from a human donor with non-small cell lung cancer that progressed on radiotherapy plus ipilimumab.

V usage is TRBV5-6 and J usage is TRBJ2-7; 10 nucleotides agree with TRBD1. Trimming cost V 4 bases and J 2 bases; bases outside gene matches: 6. CDR1 SGHDT and CDR2 YYEEEE come from the germline V gene. The CDR3 totals 15 residues. The CDR3 DNA reads TGTGCCAGCAGCCGCCGGGACAGGGGTCCCTACGAGCAGTACGTC. Translation: CASSRRDRGPYEQYV.

The V gene is TRBV9, the J gene TRBJ1-4; D not resolved. Germline V gene lookup returns CDR1 SGDLS and CDR2 YYNGEE. The CDR3 covers 15 residues. The V and J ends lost 4 bases and 7 bases respectively, with 17 bases between them. CDR3 nucleotide sequence: TGTGCCAGCAGCAGCCGACAAGGCTTATCTGAAAAACTGTTTTTT. It codes for CASSSRQGLSEKLFF.

The rearrangement uses TRBV30 and TRBJ2-3; 10 bases agree with TRBD2. V lost 8 bases to trimming and J lost 4 bases; unmatched junction nucleotides: 9. The CDR3 spans 14 residues. CDR1 and CDR2 from the germline V gene are GTSNPN and SVGIG (reference sequence). CDR3 sequence (DNA): TGTGCCACCTCTAGCGGGAGCGATCCAGATACGCAGTATTTT. Its translation: CATSSGSDPDTQYF.

This clone was observed a single time. V and J are TRBV4-2 and TRBJ1-5; no firm D call. Germline lookup yields CDR1 LGHNA and CDR2 YNFKEQ. The CDR3 is made up of 15 amino acids. Deletions cut 0 bases from V and 2 bases from J, with 8 bases between. CDR3 in DNA: TGTGCCAGCAGCCAAGAATTTAGGGGCAATCAGCCCCAGCATTTT. The encoded protein is CASSQEFRGNQPQHF.

CDR3 bases: TGTGCCAGCAGCATAACAGGGGACGGCTATGGCTACACCTTC. Its protein is CASSITGDGYGYTF. V gene TRBV7-9 combines with J gene TRBJ1-2, with 7 bases matching TRBD1. There are 14 residues in the CDR3. Unmatched junction bases numbered 7, after V lost 5 bases and J lost 4 bases. CDR1 is SEHNR and CDR2 is FQNEAQ in the germline V gene (reference sequence).

The chain carries TRBV19 and TRBJ1-5, with a weak D call TRBD1 (6 bases). The CDR3 runs to 13 residues. V was shortened by 6 bases and J by 2 bases, with 8 bases between the two germline ends. The germline V gene encodes CDR1 LNHDA and CDR2 SQIVND (reference sequence). CDR3 in amino acids: CASRDSRNQPQHF. DNA of the CDR3: TGTGCCAGTAGGGACAGTCGCAATCAGCCCCAGCATTTT. Full variable domain (outside the CDR3, taken from reference TRBV19 and TRBJ1-5): DGGITQSPKYLFRKEGQNVTLSCEQNLNHDAMYWYRQDPGQGLRLIYYSQIVNDFQKGDIAEGYSVSREKKESFPLTVTSAQKNPTAFYLCASRDSRNQPQHFGDGTRLSIL.

The count of this clone is one. The chain is built from TRBV28 and TRBJ1-5; no firm D call. The V gene lost 2 bases and the J gene lost 6 bases, with 14 bases spanning the gap. CDR1 is MDHEN, CDR2 SYDVKM, per germline. This CDR3 has 15 residues. The CDR3 reads CASSLGLPGSQPQHF. The CDR3 bases are TGTGCCAGCAGTTTAGGACTCCCGGGGAGTCAGCCCCAGCATTTT.

The J gene is TRBJ1-5, the V gene TRBV4-1; the D gene is possibly TRBD1 (5 bases). The CDR3 sequence is 16 residues long. Trimming took off 0 bases at V and 3 bases at J, with 12 bases between the two ends. The germline V gene has CDR1 MGHRA and CDR2 YSYEKL. DNA of the CDR3: TGCGCCAGCAGCCAAGATTTGGCAGGGAACAATCAGCCCCAGCATTTT. Amino acids: CASSQDLAGNNQPQHF.

This rearrangement joins TRBV5-6 to TRBJ1-2, with TRBD1 matching over 11 bases. Unmatched junction bases numbered 6, after V lost 4 bases and J lost 7 bases. The CDR3 spans 14 residues. CDR1 SGHDT and CDR2 YYEEEE come from the germline V gene. The DNA of the CDR3 is TGTGCCAGCAGCCGAAGGACAGGGGGCGGTGGCTACACCTTC. Its translation is CASSRRTGGGGYTF.

J is TRBJ2-7 and V is TRBV6-6; D remains ambiguous. The CDR3 covers 14 residues. With 2 bases removed from V and 0 bases from J, the gap between germline ends came to 8 bases. Looked up from germline, CDR1 is MNHNY and CDR2 is SVGAGI (reference sequence). Here the CDR3 DNA reads TGTGCCAGCAGTTACGACGCGACCTCCTACGAGCAGTACGTC. Protein: CASSYDATSYEQYV.

The chain recombines TRBV6-5 with TRBJ2-5; 8 bases align to TRBD2. Germline CDR1 reads MNHEY; CDR2 reads SVGAGI. Trimming cost V 0 bases and J 9 bases; bases outside gene matches: 9. The CDR3 is 15 residues long. The CDR3 sequence: CASSYSRTSPGAQYF. The CDR3 DNA reads as TGTGCCAGCAGTTACTCGAGGACTAGCCCAGGGGCCCAGTACTTC.

The CDR3 loop reads CASSLRTGTSIYEQFF. DNA of the CDR3: TGTGCCAGCAGCCTACGGACCGGGACTAGCATCTATGAGCAGTTCTTC. The chain joins TRBV9 to TRBJ2-1; 9 nucleotides agree with TRBD2. The V gene's germline CDR1 is SGDLS and CDR2 YYNGEE. V gave up 4 bases and J gave up 8 bases; unmatched junction bases: 13. The CDR3 is 16 amino acids.

Of note for this clone: The conserved closing phenylalanine or tryptophan is absent in this CDR3, likely reflecting a read error. The DNA is left out, because the CDR3 cannot be placed on it with certainty; the CDR3 is given as TCRdb lists it. The V and J genes are TRBV2 and TRBJ2-7; the D call of TRBD1 is as the table states it, not checked on the DNA. Both ends counted, the CDR3 spans 8 residues. Germline-derived CDR1 and CDR2 are SNHLY and FYNNEI. CDR3 sequence: CASSGGGL.

This clone is a singleton in its sample. The chain has TRBV6-6 and TRBJ1-5; TRBD1 matches 7 bases. Trimming took 3 bases from V and 1 from J; bases not matched to a gene: 6. The CDR3 is 16 residues long. The germline gives CDR1 MNHNY, CDR2 SVGAGI (reference sequence). CDR3 nucleotides: TGTGCCAGCAGTTATAGGAACAGGGGCAGCAATCAGCCCCAGCATTTT. The encoded protein is CASSYRNRGSNQPQHF.

This clone appeared a single time. The CDR3 nucleotides are TGTGCTAGTGGTCCCTACGGACTAGCGGGAGGGAATGAGCAGTTCTTC. Protein product: CASGPYGLAGGNEQFF. The chain employs TRBV12-5 and TRBJ2-1, with TRBD2 matching 15 bases. V shed 5 bases, J shed 7 bases, and the junction held 6 bases outside the gene matches. The CDR3 has 16 amino acids. Germline V CDR1 and CDR2: LGHNT, FRNRAP.

As DNA, the CDR3 is TGTGCCAGCAGTCCTGGGGTTGCAGAGACCCAGTACTTC. Protein sequence: CASSPGVAETQYF. The chain combines TRBV6-1 with TRBJ2-5; no clear D. The CDR3 is 13 residues long. Trimming left V 5 bases short and J 4 bases short, with 11 bases between. The germline V gene has CDR1 MNHNS and CDR2 SASEGT.

The J gene is TRBJ2-5, the V gene TRBV6-6; D is possibly TRBD1 or TRBD2 (6 bases each). V was pared by 5 bases and J by 4 bases, with 14 bases between. The germline gives CDR1 MNHNY, CDR2 SVGAGI (reference sequence). This CDR3 is built from 14 residues. The CDR3 protein is CASSKGGFGETQYF. CDR3 DNA sequence: TGTGCCAGCAGTAAGGGGGGATTTGGAGAGACCCAGTACTTC.

This clone has a handful of counts. This chain uses TRBV7-9 with TRBJ1-2; D not certain. This CDR3 is 11 amino acids long. Trimming took 1 base from V and 8 from J, leaving 5 bases between them. From germline, CDR1 is SEHNR and CDR2 FQNEAQ (reference sequence). The CDR3 region is CASSLVGGYTF. The CDR3 bases are TGTGCCAGCAGCTTAGTGGGGGGCTACACCTTC.

CDR3 sequence (DNA): TGTGCCAGCACGGGCGGGGGATACTACGAGCAGTACTTC. Protein: CASTGGGYYEQYF. The chain joins TRBV2 to TRBJ2-7; 7 positions agree with TRBD2. V was clipped by 7 bases and J by 3 bases; unmatched bases: 6. The CDR3 consists of 13 residues. In germline, CDR1 is SNHLY, CDR2 FYNNEI.

This rearrangement joins TRBV19 to TRBJ2-1, with 8 bases that match TRBD2. CDR3 size: 18 residues. V lost 7 bases to trimming and J lost 7 bases; unmatched junction nucleotides: 21. The germline CDR1 and CDR2 sequences are LNHDA and SQIVND (reference sequence). CDR3 nucleotides: TGTGCCAGTACCCCGATAGGGGGGACTAGAGTCGTTAGGAATGAGCAGTTCTTC. The encoded protein is CASTPIGGTRVVRNEQFF.

V gene TRBV27 combines with J gene TRBJ2-5; 8 nucleotides line up with TRBD2. CDR3 size: 15 residues. V lost 5 bases to trimming and J lost 1 base; unmatched junction nucleotides: 6. From germline, CDR1 is MNHEY and CDR2 SMNVEV (reference sequence). The CDR3 is CASSTPTSGQETQYF. Here the CDR3 DNA reads TGTGCCAGCAGTACCCCCACTAGCGGCCAAGAGACCCAGTACTTC.

This clone was seen once. This chain links TRBV28 with TRBJ1-2; D unresolved. V lost 4 bases and J lost 8, with 11 bases in between. Germline CDR1 is MDHEN and CDR2 is SYDVKM. This CDR3 has 12 residues. The CDR3 nucleotides are TGTGCCAGCAGTTCGTCGGGGTTAGGCTACACCTTC. Its protein product is CASSSSGLGYTF.

V gene TRBV18 combines with J gene TRBJ2-3; D is uncertain. Germline values: CDR1 KGHSH, CDR2 LQKENI. CDR3 length equals 14 residues. V lost 6 bases and J lost 2, with 12 bases in between. In nucleotides, the CDR3 is TGTGCCAGCTCCCCCTACAATCCCACAGATACGCAGTATTTT. The encoded protein is CASSPYNPTDTQYF.

The CDR3 loop is CASSTPGLPGELFF. For the CDR3, the DNA is TGTGCCAGCAGTACTCCGGGCCTACCCGGGGAGCTGTTTTTT. The genes are TRBV6-6 and TRBJ2-2; no firm D call. The germline CDR1 and CDR2 sequences are MNHNY and SVGAGI (reference sequence). Trimming removed 5 bases from V and 6 bases from J, with 13 bases in between. CDR3 length equals 14 residues.

Here the CDR3 DNA reads TGTGCCAGCAGTCATGCCCGAGGGGGAGGGCCTTCCTACGAGCAGTACGTC. Its protein is CASSHARGGGPSYEQYV. V gene TRBV28 combines with J gene TRBJ2-7; maybe TRBD2 (7 bases). Germline CDR1 is MDHEN and CDR2 is SYDVKM. V dropped 5 bases and J dropped 1 base, with 21 bases sitting between them. The CDR3 is 17 amino acids.

The chain carries TRBV13 and TRBJ1-1; 7 positions agree with TRBD1. The CDR3 is 15 amino acids. Germline values: CDR1 PRHDT, CDR2 FYEKMQ (reference sequence). After removal of 5 bases from V and 4 bases from J, the junction contained 10 bases not matched to a gene. CDR3 DNA: TGTGCCAGCAGCGCTCGACAGGGTAGGTTCACTGAAGCTTTCTTT. Amino acid sequence: CASSARQGRFTEAFF. Complete variable domain (other parts from reference TRBV13 and TRBJ1-1): AAGVIQSPRHLIKEKRETATLKCYPIPRHDTVYWYQQGPGQDPQFLISFYEKMQSDKGSIPDRFSAQQFSDYHSELNMSSLELGDSALYFCASSARQGRFTEAFFGQGTRLTVV.

In this sample, this clone turned up a few times. The rearrangement joins TRBV13 to TRBJ2-4; TRBD1 agrees at 8 bases. The germline CDR1 and CDR2 sequences are PRHDT and FYEKMQ (reference sequence). The CDR3 is made up of 16 amino acids. V shed 6 bases and J 1 base; nucleotides not matched to a gene: 8. Here the CDR3 reads CASSAPGGSAKNIQYF. CDR3 bases: TGTGCCAGCAGTGCCCCAGGGGGCTCCGCCAAAAACATTCAGTACTTC.